This TCR beta chain was identified during a study of blood T cell repertoires in COVID-19. Whole-study context: Some COVID-19 samples were acute and others convalescent; all came from the United States, Italy and Spain. PBMCs, B-cell-depleted T cells, or T cells provided the cDNA or gDNA that made up the material.

Profiling relied on immunoSEQ multiplex PCR, and the TCRdb table lists in-frame clones only, not all of them. The sample has about 220,000 clones, 75% to 90% seen once. CDR3 length: 14 amino acids. V was pared by 5 bases and J by 4 bases, with 14 bases between. Germline lookup yields CDR1 SGHVS and CDR2 FQNEAQ. This clone came up a few times. Ages ranged from roughly 18 to 100 years, with residence in under 25 US areas. Cohort allocation depended upon clinical history that participants reported. The rearrangement joins TRBV7-8 to TRBJ1-1; D uncertain. The receptor's source is a woman aged 18-29 years in a cohort exposed to, infected with or recovered from COVID-19 (not recorded which). Sequenced sample: PBMCs or T cells enriched from blood (not recorded which). CDR3 region: CASSQPDTFTEAFF. The CDR3 bases are TGTGCCAGCAGCCAACCCGACACTTTCACTGAAGCTTTCTTT.